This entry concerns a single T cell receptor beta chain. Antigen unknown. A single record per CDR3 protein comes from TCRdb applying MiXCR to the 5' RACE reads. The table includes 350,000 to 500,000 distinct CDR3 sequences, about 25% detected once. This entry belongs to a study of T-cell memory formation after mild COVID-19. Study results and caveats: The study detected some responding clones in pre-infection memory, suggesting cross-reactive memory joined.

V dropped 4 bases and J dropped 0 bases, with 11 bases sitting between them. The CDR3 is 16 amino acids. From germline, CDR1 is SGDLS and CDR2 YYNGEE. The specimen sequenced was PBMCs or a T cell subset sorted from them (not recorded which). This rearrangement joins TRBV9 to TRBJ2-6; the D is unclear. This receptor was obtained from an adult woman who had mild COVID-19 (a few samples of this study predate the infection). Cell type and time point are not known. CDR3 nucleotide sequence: TGTGCCAGCAGCCCTAGAGGAGACTCTGGGGCCAACGTCCTGACTTTC. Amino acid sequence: CASSPRGDSGANVLTF. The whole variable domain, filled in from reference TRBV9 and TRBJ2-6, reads DSGVTQTPKHLITATGQRVTLRCSPRSGDLSVYWYQQSLDQGLQFLIQYYNGEERAKGNILERFSAQQFPDLHSELNLSSLELGDSALYFCASSPRGDSGANVLTFGAGSRLTVL.